This T cell receptor (beta chain) emerged from a study of blood T cell repertoires in COVID-19. About the study: Nucleic acid was either cDNA or gDNA, and it came from T cells, B-cell-depleted T cells, or PBMCs.

Here immunoSEQ multiplex PCR was the method, and the copy in TCRdb shows in-frame clones only, minus some. The data show 490,000 or so clones, around nine tenths seen once. Individuals aged about 18 to 89 years were recruited from approximately 22 US areas. Donors of Cohort 3 who recovered were those that had two negative PCRs, clearance, or symptom resolution. The TCR originated in an older woman who had recovered from COVID-19. The sample was PBMCs or T cells enriched from blood (not recorded which).

Written as DNA, the CDR3 is TGTGCCAGCAGTTTAGACCCACGGGACAGGGCATCCGAGCAGTACGTC. This encodes CASSLDPRDRASEQYV. The chain has TRBV28 and TRBJ2-7, with 9 positions matching TRBD1. CDR3 length: 16 amino acids. CDR1 MDHEN and CDR2 SYDVKM come from the germline V gene. With V trimmed by 2 bases and J by 6 bases, 11 bases remained unmatched.